The 10 T cell receptor beta chains in this list originate from one sample, sequenced in a study of Ad26.COV2.S vaccination and SARS-CoV-2 variants. Treatment meaning: around 19 received Ad26.COV2.S at low or high dose, single or two shots; about five received placebo; per-sample allocation not given. Sampling occurred on day 63 after the first vaccine or placebo injection. This table comes from immunoSEQ multiplex PCR, and its TCRdb copy is limited to in-frame clones, with some not included. The sample has about 370,000 clones, 75% to 90% seen once. This sample comprised peripheral blood, obtained in a trial of Ad26.COV2.S vaccine versus placebo. The receptors come from a person aged 18 to 65 who received the Ad26.COV2.S COVID-19 vaccine or a placebo.

The gene calls are TRBV7-2 and TRBJ2-5; D might be TRBD2 (5 bases). The CDR3 length is 15 residues. From germline, CDR1 is SGHTA and CDR2 FQGNSA. Trimming stripped 3 bases from V and 5 bases from J, with 16 bases between. This chain's CDR3 is CASSLDGLAGETQYF. The DNA of the CDR3 is TGTGCCAGCAGCTTGGACGGTCTAGCCGGGGAGACCCAGTACTTC.

This clone is deemed medium-sized (0.01 to 0.1%). V and J are TRBV15 and TRBJ2-5, with TRBD1 matching over 12 bases. With V trimmed by 5 bases and J by 4 bases, 5 bases remained unmatched. Germline V gene data show CDR1 as LNHNV and CDR2 as YYDKDF (reference sequence). This CDR3 is 15 amino acids long. The CDR3 sequence is CATSGGTGGAETQYF. The CDR3 nucleotides are TGTGCCACCAGCGGGGGGACAGGGGGCGCAGAGACCCAGTACTTC.

J is TRBJ2-1 and V is TRBV9; 9 nucleotides match TRBD1. Germline CDR1 is SGDLS and CDR2 is YYNGEE. The V and J ends lost 0 bases and 7 bases, in that order; junction bases with no gene match: 2. The length of the CDR3 is 14 residues. The CDR3 region has the DNA TGTGCCAGCAGCGTAGATGGGACAGGGAATGAGCAGTTCTTC. Its protein is CASSVDGTGNEQFF. The full variable domain, rest sourced from reference TRBV9 and TRBJ2-1, is DSGVTQTPKHLITATGQRVTLRCSPRSGDLSVYWYQQSLDQGLQFLIQYYNGEERAKGNILERFSAQQFPDLHSELNLSSLELGDSALYFCASSVDGTGNEQFFGPGTRLTVL.

This clone has just one count. The chain uses TRBV19 and TRBJ2-7; D perhaps matches TRBD1 (6 bases). Germline V gene data show CDR1 as LNHDA and CDR2 as SQIVND (reference sequence). The V end was cut by 11 bases, the J end by 5 bases, with 13 bases between. The CDR3 covers 11 residues. The CDR3 sequence: CAVGAVHEQYF. The CDR3, as DNA: TGTGCCGTGGGGGCTGTACACGAGCAGTACTTC.

This chain connects TRBV6-5 to TRBJ2-4; D might be TRBD2 (6 bases). This CDR3 has 12 amino acids. Germline V gene lookup returns CDR1 MNHEY and CDR2 SVGAGI. The ends were cut back, 8 bases at V and 10 bases at J, with 15 bases in the middle. The chain's CDR3 is CASEAGPTIQYF. CDR3 in DNA: TGTGCCAGCGAGGCGGGACCAACAATTCAGTACTTC.

The rearrangement links TRBV2 to TRBJ1-5, with a tentative D call TRBD1 (6 bases). The CDR3 length is 16 residues. V was pared by 6 bases and J by 0 bases, with 15 bases between. Germline CDR1 is SNHLY and CDR2 is FYNNEI. CDR3 bases: TGTGCCAGCAGAGGCCTTGGACAGTATAGCAATCAGCCCCAGCATTTT. It encodes CASRGLGQYSNQPQHF.

The V gene is TRBV23-1, the J gene TRBJ1-6; 9 bases fit TRBD1. Being an ORF, TRBV23-1 has a function that is uncertain. With V trimmed by 0 bases and J by 9 bases, 12 bases remained unmatched. The CDR3 totals 18 residues. CDR3: CASSQSRDRVRLASPLHF. CDR3 nucleotides: TGCGCCAGCAGTCAATCCCGGGACAGGGTAAGATTGGCTTCACCCCTCCACTTT.

The chain combines TRBV28 with TRBJ2-7; 10 nucleotides align to TRBD1. The CDR3 runs 15 residues. Germline loops: CDR1 MDHEN, CDR2 SYDVKM. The J segment lost 3 bases and the V segment lost 5 bases, leaving 7 bases of the junction unmatched. The CDR3 protein is CASSPPGQGNYEQYF. The CDR3 region has the DNA TGTGCCAGCAGTCCCCCGGGACAGGGGAACTACGAGCAGTACTTC. Filled out from reference TRBV28 and TRBJ2-7, the complete variable domain reads DVKVTQSSRYLVKRTGEKVFLECVQDMDHENMFWYRQDPGLGLRLIYFSYDVKMKEKGDIPEGYSVSREKKERFSLILESASTNQTSMYLCASSPPGQGNYEQYFGPGTRLTVT.

This chain uses TRBV28 with TRBJ1-4, with a possible D match to TRBD1 (6 bases). CDR3 length: 14 amino acids. Trimming took off 3 bases at V and 6 bases at J, with 11 bases between the two ends. The germline CDR1 and CDR2 sequences are MDHEN and SYDVKM. The chain's CDR3 is CASSFRGRDEKLFF. In DNA, the CDR3 is TGTGCCAGCAGTTTCAGGGGAAGGGATGAAAAACTGTTTTTT.

A word on this clone: Other nucleotide sequences in the sample specify the same CDR3. This chain connects TRBV28 to TRBJ2-7, with TRBD1 as a possible D gene (5 bases). The CDR3 extends over 12 amino acids. Trimming stripped 2 bases from V and 4 bases from J, with 6 bases between. Germline values: CDR1 MDHEN, CDR2 SYDVKM. CDR3 region: CASSLQGYEQYF. The CDR3 DNA sequence: TGTGCCAGCAGTTTACAGGGTTACGAGCAGTACTTC. Complete variable domain (other parts from reference TRBV28 and TRBJ2-7): DVKVTQSSRYLVKRTGEKVFLECVQDMDHENMFWYRQDPGLGLRLIYFSYDVKMKEKGDIPEGYSVSREKKERFSLILESASTNQTSMYLCASSLQGYEQYFGPGTRLTVT.